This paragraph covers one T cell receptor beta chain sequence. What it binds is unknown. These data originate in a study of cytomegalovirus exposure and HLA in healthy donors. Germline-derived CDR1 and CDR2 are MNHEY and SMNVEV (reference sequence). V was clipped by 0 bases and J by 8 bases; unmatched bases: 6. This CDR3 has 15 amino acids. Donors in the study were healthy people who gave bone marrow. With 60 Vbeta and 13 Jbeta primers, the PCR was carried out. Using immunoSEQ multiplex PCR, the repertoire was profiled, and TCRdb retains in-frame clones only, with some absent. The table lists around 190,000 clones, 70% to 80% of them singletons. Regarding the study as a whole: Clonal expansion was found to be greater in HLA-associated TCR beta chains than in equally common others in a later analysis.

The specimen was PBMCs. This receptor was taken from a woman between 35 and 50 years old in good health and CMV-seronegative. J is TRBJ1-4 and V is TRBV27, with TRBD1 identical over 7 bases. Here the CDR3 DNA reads TGTGCCAGCAGTTTATCGAAGGGGGCCCGGGAAAAACTGTTTTTT. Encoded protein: CASSLSKGAREKLFF.